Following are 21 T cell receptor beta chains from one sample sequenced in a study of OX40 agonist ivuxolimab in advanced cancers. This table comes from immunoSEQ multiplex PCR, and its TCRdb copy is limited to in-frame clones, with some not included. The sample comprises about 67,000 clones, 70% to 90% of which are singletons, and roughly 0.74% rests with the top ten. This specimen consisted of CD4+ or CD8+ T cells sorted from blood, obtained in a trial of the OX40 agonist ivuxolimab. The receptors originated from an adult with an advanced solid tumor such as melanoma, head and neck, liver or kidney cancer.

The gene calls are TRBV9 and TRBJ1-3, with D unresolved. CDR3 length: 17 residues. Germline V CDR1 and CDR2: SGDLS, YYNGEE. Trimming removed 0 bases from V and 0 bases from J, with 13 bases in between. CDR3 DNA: TGTGCCAGCAGCGTAGCCCCAGCCTTGAGCTCTGGAAACACCATATATTTT. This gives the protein CASSVAPALSSGNTIYF.

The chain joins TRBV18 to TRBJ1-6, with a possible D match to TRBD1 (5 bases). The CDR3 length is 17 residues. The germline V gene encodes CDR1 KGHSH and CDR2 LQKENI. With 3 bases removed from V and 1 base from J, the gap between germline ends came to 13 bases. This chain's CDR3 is CASSPGSRASYNSPLHF. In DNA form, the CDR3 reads TGTGCCAGCTCACCGGGAAGCAGGGCATCCTATAATTCACCCCTCCACTTT.

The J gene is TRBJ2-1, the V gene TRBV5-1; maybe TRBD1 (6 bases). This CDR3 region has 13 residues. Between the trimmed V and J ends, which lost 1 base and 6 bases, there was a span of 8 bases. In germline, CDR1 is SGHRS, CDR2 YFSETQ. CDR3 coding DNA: TGCGCCAGCAGCTTGATGACAGGCAATGAGCAGTTCTTC. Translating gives CASSLMTGNEQFF. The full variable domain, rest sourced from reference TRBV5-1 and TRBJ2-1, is KAGVTQTPRYLIKTRGQQVTLSCSPISGHRSVSWYQQTPGQGLQFLFEYFSETQRNKGNFPGRFSGRQFSNSRSEMNVSTLELGDSALYLCASSLMTGNEQFFGPGTRLTVL.

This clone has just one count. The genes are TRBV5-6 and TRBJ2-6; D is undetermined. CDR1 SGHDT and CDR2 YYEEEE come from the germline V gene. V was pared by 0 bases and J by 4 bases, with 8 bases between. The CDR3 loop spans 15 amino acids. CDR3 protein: CASSLVGYGANVLTF. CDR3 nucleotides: TGTGCCAGCAGCTTGGTAGGGTACGGGGCCAACGTCCTGACTTTC.

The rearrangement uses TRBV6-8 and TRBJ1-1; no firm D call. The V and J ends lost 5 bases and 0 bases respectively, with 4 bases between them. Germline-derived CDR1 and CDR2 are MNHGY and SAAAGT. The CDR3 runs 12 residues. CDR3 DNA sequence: TGTGCCAGCAGTCACATGAACACTGAAGCTTTCTTT. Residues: CASSHMNTEAFF.

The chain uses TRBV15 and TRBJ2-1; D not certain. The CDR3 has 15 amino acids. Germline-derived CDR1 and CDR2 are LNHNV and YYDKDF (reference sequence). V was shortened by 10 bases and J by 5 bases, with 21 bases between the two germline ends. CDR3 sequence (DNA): TGTGCCAGCAGTGCTAACAGACAAAGGGACAATGAGCAGTTCTTC. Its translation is CASSANRQRDNEQFF.

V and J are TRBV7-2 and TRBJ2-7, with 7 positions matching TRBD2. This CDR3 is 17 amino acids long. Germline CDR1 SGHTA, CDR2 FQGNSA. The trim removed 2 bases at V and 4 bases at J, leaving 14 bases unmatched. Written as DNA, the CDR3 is TGTGCCAGCAGCTTACCCACTTCGGGACTAAATCCATACGAGCAGTACTTC. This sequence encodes CASSLPTSGLNPYEQYF. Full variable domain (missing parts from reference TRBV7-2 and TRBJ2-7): GAGVSQSPSNKVTEKGKDVELRCDPISGHTALYWYRQSLGQGLEFLIYFQGNSAPDKSGLPSDRFSAERTGGSVSTLTIQRTQQEDSAVYLCASSLPTSGLNPYEQYFGPGTRLTVT.

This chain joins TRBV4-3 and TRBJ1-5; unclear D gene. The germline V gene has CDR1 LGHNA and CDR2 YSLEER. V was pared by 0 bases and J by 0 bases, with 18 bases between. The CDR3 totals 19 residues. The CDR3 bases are TGCGCCAGCAGCCAAGAACCTTACCGGGTAGGGAATAGCAATCAGCCCCAGCATTTT. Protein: CASSQEPYRVGNSNQPQHF.

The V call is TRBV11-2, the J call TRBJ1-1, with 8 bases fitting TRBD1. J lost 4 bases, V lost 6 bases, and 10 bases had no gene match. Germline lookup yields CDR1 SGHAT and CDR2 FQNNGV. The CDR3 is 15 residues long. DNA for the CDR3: TGTGCCAGCAGAGGGCAGGGGGCTCAGAGCACTGAAGCTTTCTTT. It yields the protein CASRGQGAQSTEAFF.

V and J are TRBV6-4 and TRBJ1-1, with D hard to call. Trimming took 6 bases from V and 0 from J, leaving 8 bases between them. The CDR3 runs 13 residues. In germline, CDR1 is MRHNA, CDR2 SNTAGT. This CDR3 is CASSPEVNTEAFF. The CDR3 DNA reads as TGTGCCAGCAGCCCCGAAGTGAACACTGAAGCTTTCTTT.

The CDR3 bases are TGTGCCAGCAGTGAAGGGACGGGGGGGCGAGGCTACACCTTC. Its protein product is CASSEGTGGRGYTF. The chain combines TRBV6-1 with TRBJ1-2, with D maybe TRBD1 (6 bases). Germline-derived CDR1 and CDR2 are MNHNS and SASEGT. The V and J ends lost 1 base and 8 bases respectively, with 14 bases between them. The CDR3 extends over 14 amino acids.

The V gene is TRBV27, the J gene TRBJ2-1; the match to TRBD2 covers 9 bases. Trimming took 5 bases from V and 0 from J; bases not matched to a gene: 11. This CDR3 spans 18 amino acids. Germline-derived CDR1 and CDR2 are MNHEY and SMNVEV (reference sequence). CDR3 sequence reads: CASSHSGLAGTSYNEQFF. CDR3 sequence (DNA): TGTGCCAGCAGTCACTCGGGGCTAGCGGGGACCTCCTACAATGAGCAGTTCTTC.

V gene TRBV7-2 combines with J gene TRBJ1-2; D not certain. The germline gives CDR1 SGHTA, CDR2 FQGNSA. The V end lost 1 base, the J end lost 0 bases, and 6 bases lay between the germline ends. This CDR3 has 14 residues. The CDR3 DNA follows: TGTGCCAGCAGCTTAGGGGAAGCTAACTATGGCTACACCTTC. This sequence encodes CASSLGEANYGYTF.

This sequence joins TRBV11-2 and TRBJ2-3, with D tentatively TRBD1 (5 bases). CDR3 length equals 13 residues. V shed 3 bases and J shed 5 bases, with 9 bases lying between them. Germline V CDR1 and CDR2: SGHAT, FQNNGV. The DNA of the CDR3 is TGTGCCAGCAGCTTCGATCAGGGAGATACGCAGTATTTT. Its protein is CASSFDQGDTQYF.

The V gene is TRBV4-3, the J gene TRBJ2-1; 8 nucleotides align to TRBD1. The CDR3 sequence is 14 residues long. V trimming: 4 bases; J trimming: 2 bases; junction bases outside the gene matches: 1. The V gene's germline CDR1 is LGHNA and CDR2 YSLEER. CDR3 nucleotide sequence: TGCGCCAGCAGCCTACAGGGGGCCTACAATGAGCAGTTCTTC. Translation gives CASSLQGAYNEQFF.

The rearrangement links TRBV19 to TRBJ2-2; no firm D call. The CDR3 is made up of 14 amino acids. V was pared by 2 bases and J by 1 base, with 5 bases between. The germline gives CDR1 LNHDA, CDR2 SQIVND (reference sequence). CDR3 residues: CASSILENTGELFF. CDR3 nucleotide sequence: TGTGCCAGTAGTATATTGGAGAACACCGGGGAGCTGTTTTTT.

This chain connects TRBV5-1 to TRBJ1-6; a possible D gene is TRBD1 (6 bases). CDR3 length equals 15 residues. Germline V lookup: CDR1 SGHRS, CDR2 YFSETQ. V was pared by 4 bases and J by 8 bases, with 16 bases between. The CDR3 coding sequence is TGCGCCAGCAGCGGGTCGGGACACCTCTATTCACCCCTCCACTTT. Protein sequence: CASSGSGHLYSPLHF. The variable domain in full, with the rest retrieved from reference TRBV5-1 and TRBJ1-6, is KAGVTQTPRYLIKTRGQQVTLSCSPISGHRSVSWYQQTPGQGLQFLFEYFSETQRNKGNFPGRFSGRQFSNSRSEMNVSTLELGDSALYLCASSGSGHLYSPLHFGNGTRLTVT.

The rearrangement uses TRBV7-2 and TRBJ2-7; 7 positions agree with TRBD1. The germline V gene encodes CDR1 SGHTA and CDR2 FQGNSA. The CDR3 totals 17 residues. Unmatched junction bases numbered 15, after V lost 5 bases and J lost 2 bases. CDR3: CASSPKWGRTGTYEQYF. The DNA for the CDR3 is TGTGCCAGCAGCCCAAAGTGGGGCCGGACAGGTACCTACGAGCAGTACTTC.

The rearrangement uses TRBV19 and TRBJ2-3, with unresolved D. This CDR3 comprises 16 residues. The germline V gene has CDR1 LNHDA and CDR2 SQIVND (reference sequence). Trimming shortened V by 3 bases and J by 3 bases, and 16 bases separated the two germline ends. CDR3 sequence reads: CASSMSERVGTDTQYF. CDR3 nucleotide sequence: TGTGCCAGTAGTATGTCCGAAAGAGTTGGGACAGATACGCAGTATTTT.

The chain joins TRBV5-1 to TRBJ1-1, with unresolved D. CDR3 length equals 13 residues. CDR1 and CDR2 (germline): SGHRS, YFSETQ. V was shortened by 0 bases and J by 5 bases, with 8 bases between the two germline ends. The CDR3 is CASSLGGETEAFF. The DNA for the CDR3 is TGCGCCAGCAGCTTGGGTGGGGAGACTGAAGCTTTCTTT.

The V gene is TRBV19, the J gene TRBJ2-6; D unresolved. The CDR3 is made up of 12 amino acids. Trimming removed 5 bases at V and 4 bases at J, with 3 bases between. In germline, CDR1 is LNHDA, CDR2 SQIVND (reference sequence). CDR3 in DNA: TGTGCCAGTAGTGCCGGGGCCAACGTCCTGACTTTC. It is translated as CASSAGANVLTF.